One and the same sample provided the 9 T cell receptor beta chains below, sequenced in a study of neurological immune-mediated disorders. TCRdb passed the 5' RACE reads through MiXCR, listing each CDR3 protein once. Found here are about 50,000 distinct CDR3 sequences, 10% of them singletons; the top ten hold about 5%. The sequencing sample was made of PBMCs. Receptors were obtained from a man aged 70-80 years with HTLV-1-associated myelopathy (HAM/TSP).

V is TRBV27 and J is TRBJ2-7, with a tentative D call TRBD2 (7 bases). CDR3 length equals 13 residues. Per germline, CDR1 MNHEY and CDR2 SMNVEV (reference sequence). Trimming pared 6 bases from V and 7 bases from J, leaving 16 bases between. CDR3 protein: CASRRVGGGEQYF. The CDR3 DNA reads TGTGCCAGCAGGCGGGTAGGGGGAGGGGAGCAGTACTTC.

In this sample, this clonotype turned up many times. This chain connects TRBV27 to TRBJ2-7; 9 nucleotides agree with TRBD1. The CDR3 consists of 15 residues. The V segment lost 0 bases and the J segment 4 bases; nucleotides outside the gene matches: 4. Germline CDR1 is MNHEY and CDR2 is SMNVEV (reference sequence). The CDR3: CASSLSRQGGYEQYF. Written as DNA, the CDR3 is TGTGCCAGCAGTTTATCCCGACAGGGGGGATACGAGCAGTACTTC.

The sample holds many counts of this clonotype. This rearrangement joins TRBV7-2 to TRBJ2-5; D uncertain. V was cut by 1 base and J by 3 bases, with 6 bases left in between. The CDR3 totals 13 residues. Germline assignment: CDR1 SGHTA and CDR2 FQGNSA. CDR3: CASSLELEETQYF. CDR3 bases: TGTGCCAGCAGCTTAGAGTTGGAAGAGACCCAGTACTTC.

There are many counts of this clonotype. CDR3 in amino acids: CASSRGTGAYEQYF. In DNA, the CDR3 is TGTGCCAGCAGCCGCGGGACAGGGGCCTACGAGCAGTACTTC. V usage is TRBV14 and J usage is TRBJ2-7, with TRBD1 identical over 10 bases. This CDR3 contains 14 residues. V was pared by 4 bases and J by 2 bases, with 2 bases of the junction left unmatched. The germline V gene encodes CDR1 SGHDN and CDR2 FVKESK.

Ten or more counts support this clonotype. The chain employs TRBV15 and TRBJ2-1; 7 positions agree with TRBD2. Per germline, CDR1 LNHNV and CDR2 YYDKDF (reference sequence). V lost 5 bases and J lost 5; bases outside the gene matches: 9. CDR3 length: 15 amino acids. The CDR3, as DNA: TGTGCCACCAGCCCCCTTAGGGCGGGGGACAATGAGCAGTTCTTC. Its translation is CATSPLRAGDNEQFF. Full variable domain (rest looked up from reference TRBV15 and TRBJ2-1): DAMVIQNPRYQVTQFGKPVTLSCSQTLNHNVMYWYQQKSSQAPKLLFHYYDKDFNNEADTPDNFQSRRPNTSFCFLDIRSPGLGDTAMYLCATSPLRAGDNEQFFGPGTRLTVL.

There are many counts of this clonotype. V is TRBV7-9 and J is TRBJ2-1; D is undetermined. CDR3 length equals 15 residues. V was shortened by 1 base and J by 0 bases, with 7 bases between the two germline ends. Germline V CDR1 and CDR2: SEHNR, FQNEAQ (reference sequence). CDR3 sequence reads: CASSLGQVSYNEQFF. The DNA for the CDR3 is TGTGCCAGCAGCTTAGGGCAGGTCTCCTACAATGAGCAGTTCTTC.

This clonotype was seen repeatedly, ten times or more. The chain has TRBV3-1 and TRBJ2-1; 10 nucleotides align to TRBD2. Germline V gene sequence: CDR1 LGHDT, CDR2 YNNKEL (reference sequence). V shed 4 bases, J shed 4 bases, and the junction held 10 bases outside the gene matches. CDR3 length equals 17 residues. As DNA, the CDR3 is TGTGCCAGCAGCCCCCGACTAGCGGGCGTCGTTTACAATGAGCAGTTCTTC. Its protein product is CASSPRLAGVVYNEQFF.

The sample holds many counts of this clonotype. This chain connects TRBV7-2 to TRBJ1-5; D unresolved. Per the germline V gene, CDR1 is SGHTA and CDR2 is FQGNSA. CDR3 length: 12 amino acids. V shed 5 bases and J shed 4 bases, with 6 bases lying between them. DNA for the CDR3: TGTGCCAGCAGCGGAGTGAATCAGCCCCAGCATTTT. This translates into CASSGVNQPQHF.

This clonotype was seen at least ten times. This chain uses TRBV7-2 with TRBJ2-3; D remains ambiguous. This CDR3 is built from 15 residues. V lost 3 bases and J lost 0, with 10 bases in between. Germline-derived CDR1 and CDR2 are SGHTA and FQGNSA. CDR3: CASSFGSLSTDTQYF. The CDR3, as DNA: TGTGCCAGCAGCTTTGGCAGTCTAAGCACAGATACGCAGTATTTT.